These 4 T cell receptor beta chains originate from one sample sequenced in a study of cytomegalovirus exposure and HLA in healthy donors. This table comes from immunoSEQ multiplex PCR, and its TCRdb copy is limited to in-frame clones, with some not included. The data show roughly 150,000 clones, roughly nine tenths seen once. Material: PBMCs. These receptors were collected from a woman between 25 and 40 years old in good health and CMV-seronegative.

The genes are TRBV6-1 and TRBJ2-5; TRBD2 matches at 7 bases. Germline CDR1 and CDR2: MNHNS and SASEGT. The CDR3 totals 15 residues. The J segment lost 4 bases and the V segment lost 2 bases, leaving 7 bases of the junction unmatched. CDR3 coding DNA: TGTGCCAGCAGTGAACGACTAGCAGGTGGAGAGACCCAGTACTTC. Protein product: CASSERLAGGETQYF.

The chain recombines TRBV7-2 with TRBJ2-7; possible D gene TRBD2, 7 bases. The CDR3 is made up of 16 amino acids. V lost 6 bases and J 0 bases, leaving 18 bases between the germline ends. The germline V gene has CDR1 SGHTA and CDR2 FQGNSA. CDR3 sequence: CASRMTGGGISYEQYF. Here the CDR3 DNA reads TGTGCCAGCAGAATGACGGGCGGGGGCATCTCCTACGAGCAGTACTTC.

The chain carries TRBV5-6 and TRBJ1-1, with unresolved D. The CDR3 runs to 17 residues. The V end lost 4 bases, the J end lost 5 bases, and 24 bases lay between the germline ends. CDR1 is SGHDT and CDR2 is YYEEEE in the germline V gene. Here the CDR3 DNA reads TGTGCCAGCAGCCCTGATGCCTACCGGGATTCGTGGACTGAAGCTTTCTTT. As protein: CASSPDAYRDSWTEAFF.

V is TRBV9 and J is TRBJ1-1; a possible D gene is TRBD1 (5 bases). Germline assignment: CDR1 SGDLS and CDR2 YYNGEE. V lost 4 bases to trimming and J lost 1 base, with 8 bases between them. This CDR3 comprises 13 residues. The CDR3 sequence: CASSTTGNTEAFF. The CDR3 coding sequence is TGTGCCAGCAGCACCACAGGGAACACTGAAGCTTTCTTT.